A selection of T cell receptor beta chains follows, all from one sample in a study of cytomegalovirus exposure and HLA in healthy donors. The assay was immunoSEQ multiplex PCR, and TCRdb's table has in-frame clones only and misses some. The data contain about 190,000 clones, roughly 80% of them seen just once; the ten biggest clones take up roughly 1.6%. The sequencing input was PBMCs. The receptor set was obtained from a woman younger than 35 in good health and CMV-seronegative. CDR3s include the opening cysteine and the closing phenylalanine or tryptophan. Each record gives: J gene, V gene, D gene, clone size, CDR3 length, CDR3 protein, CDR3 DNA. The D gene is left open where the match is weak. Clone size is given for some rows only: seen once, a few or many times, or a class if the clone is expanded.

TRBJ1-2 TRBV29-1 TRBD1 NA 17 CSVEEGEGQGRGYGYTF TGCAGCGTTGAAGAGGGGGAAGGACAGGGGAGAGGGTATGGCTACACCTTC
TRBJ2-1 TRBV19 TRBD2 NA 15 CASSNSGGSYNEQFF TGTGCCAGTAGCAATAGCGGGGGCTCCTACAATGAGCAGTTCTTC
TRBJ1-5 TRBV19 NA NA 14 CASSSDSLVWAQHF TGTGCCAGTAGTTCGGACTCCCTTGTGTGGGCCCAGCATTTT
TRBJ1-6 TRBV25-1 NA NA 15 CASSEVGAGSSPLHF TGTGCCAGCAGTGAAGTGGGGGCAGGGAGTTCACCCCTCCACTTT
TRBJ2-5 TRBV28 NA once 14 CASGPRLDQETQYF TGTGCCAGCGGTCCGAGACTCGACCAAGAGACCCAGTACTTC
TRBJ1-2 TRBV6-5 NA NA 13 CASSFSPGGGYTF TGTGCCAGCAGTTTTTCCCCCGGGGGTGGCTACACCTTC
TRBJ1-4 TRBV18 TRBD1 NA 14 CASSRTGRDEKLFF TGTGCCAGCTCCCGGACAGGGAGAGATGAAAAACTGTTTTTT
TRBJ2-7 TRBV28 NA NA 14 CASSSTGPPYEQYF TGTGCCAGCAGTTCCACAGGTCCCCCCTACGAGCAGTACTTC
TRBJ2-7 TRBV7-9 NA NA 16 CASSTNLQGSAYEQYF TGTGCCAGCAGCACCAATTTACAGGGTAGCGCCTACGAGCAGTACTTC
TRBJ1-5 TRBV6-5 NA few 15 CASSGDIRSNQPQHF TGTGCCAGCAGTGGGGACATCCGTAGCAATCAGCCCCAGCATTTT
TRBJ2-1 TRBV19 NA NA 13 CASRLDPYNEQFF TGTGCCAGTAGACTAGATCCCTACAATGAGCAGTTCTTC
TRBJ2-3 TRBV28 TRBD2 NA 18 CASSPTSAEIYITDTQYF TGTGCCAGCAGCCCGACTAGCGCGGAGATATATATCACAGATACGCAGTATTTT
TRBJ1-1 TRBV7-9 NA NA 16 CASSLGGGREGTEAFF TGTGCCAGCAGCTTAGGGGGGGGCAGGGAGGGCACTGAAGCTTTCTTT
TRBJ2-5 TRBV28 TRBD1 once 16 CASSSPITGGGETQYF TGTGCCAGCAGTTCCCCCATAACAGGGGGTGGGGAGACCCAGTACTTC
TRBJ1-1 TRBV5-1 TRBD1 once 16 CASSPGQGSTNTEAFF TGCGCCAGCAGCCCGGGACAGGGTTCGACGAACACTGAAGCTTTCTTT
TRBJ1-2 TRBV7-8 NA NA 14 CASSLGTGGDGYTF TGTGCCAGCAGCTTAGGAACAGGTGGAGATGGCTACACCTTC
TRBJ2-5 TRBV2 NA NA 15 CASSEVRTSQETQYF TGTGCCAGCAGTGAGGTCAGGACTTCCCAAGAGACCCAGTACTTC
TRBJ2-7 TRBV27 TRBD1 once 14 CASQRDRDFYEQYF TGTGCCAGTCAACGGGACAGGGATTTCTACGAGCAGTACTTC
TRBJ1-1 TRBV18 NA NA 16 CASSPVQGPENTEAFF TGTGCCAGCTCACCAGTACAGGGACCCGAGAACACTGAAGCTTTCTTT
TRBJ1-1 TRBV20-1 TRBD1 NA 11 CSARIGTVPFF TGCAGTGCTAGGATAGGGACAGTTCCTTTCTTT
TRBJ1-1 TRBV7-8 TRBD1 NA 15 CASSHRQGDNAEAFF TGTGCCAGCAGCCACAGACAGGGGGACAACGCTGAAGCTTTCTTT
TRBJ1-1 TRBV30 NA few 13 CAWSVEQNTEAFF TGTGCCTGGAGTGTAGAACAGAACACTGAAGCTTTCTTT
TRBJ2-3 TRBV6-6 TRBD2 NA 14 CASNAGDLSNTQYF TGTGCCAGCAATGCGGGAGACCTTTCAAATACGCAGTATTTT
TRBJ2-2 TRBV4-3 TRBD2 few 15 CASSQVREDTGELFF TGCGCCAGCAGCCAAGTGCGGGAGGACACCGGGGAGCTGTTTTTT